This is a list of T cell receptor beta chains from one sample in a study of cytomegalovirus exposure and HLA in healthy donors. Assay: immunoSEQ multiplex PCR; the TCRdb copy retains only in-frame clones and omits some. Of more than 90,000 clones in the sample, roughly three quarters were seen once. Sequencing used PBMCs. Receptors were obtained from an older woman in good health and CMV-seronegative. Each CDR3 is given with its conserved first and last residue. Each record gives: J gene, clone size, D gene, V gene, CDR3 DNA, CDR3 protein. D genes are given only for firm matches. Size is stated for part of the rows, as once, few or many counts, or as a class when the clone is expanded.

>TRBJ2-5|NA|NA|TRBV25-1
TGTGCCAGCAGTGATTGGGCAGTGGTGACCCAGTACTTC
CASSDWAVVTQYF
>TRBJ1-1|NA|NA|TRBV2
TGTGCCAGCAGTGAGAGCATATACACTGAAGCTTTCTTT
CASSESIYTEAFF
>TRBJ1-1|few|NA|TRBV10-3
TGTGCCATCAGTGAAAATCTAAAGACGAGGGACACTGAAGCTTTCTTT
CAISENLKTRDTEAFF
>TRBJ2-5|NA|NA|TRBV7-7
TGTGCCAGCAGTCCAACAGGGATTGAGACCCAGTACTTC
CASSPTGIETQYF
>TRBJ2-1|NA|NA|TRBV5-1
TGCGCCAGCAGGAGGCCAGGGGCTGAGGATGAGCAGTTCTTC
CASRRPGAEDEQFF
>TRBJ1-1|NA|NA|TRBV6-6
TGTGCCAGCAGTTACTCGAGAACTCTGAGCGGGACTGAAGCTTTCTTT
CASSYSRTLSGTEAFF
>TRBJ1-2|NA|NA|TRBV21-1
TGTGCCACGGGGGGAACGAACTATGGCTACACCTTC
CATGGTNYGYTF
>TRBJ2-3|NA|NA|TRBV29-1
TGCAGCGTTGACTCTGGCGGCACGCAGTATTTT
CSVDSGGTQYF
>TRBJ1-1|few|TRBD1|TRBV5-1
TGCGCCAGCAGCTTGGTCGGCAGGGGGAACGATGAAGCTTTCTTT
CASSLVGRGNDEAFF
>TRBJ1-5|NA|TRBD1|TRBV6-5
TGTGCCAGCAGTTTCGGGACAGGGGGCAATCAGCCCCAGCATTTT
CASSFGTGGNQPQHF
>TRBJ2-1|once|TRBD1|TRBV7-2
TGTGCCAGCAGGTGGGACAGATCCTACAATGAGCAGTTCTTC
CASRWDRSYNEQFF